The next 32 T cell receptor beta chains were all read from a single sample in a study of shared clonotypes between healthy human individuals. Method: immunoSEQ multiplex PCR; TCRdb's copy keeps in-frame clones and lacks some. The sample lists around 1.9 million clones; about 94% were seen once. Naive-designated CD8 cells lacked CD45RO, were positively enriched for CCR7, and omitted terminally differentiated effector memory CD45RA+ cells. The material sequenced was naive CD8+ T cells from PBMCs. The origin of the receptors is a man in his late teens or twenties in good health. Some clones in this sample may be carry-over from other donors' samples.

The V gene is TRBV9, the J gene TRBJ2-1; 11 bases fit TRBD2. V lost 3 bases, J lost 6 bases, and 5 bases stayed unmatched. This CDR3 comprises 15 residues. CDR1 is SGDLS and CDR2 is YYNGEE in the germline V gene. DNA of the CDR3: TGTGCCAGCAGCGCCATGGGACTAGCGGTCAATGAGCAGTTCTTC. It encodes CASSAMGLAVNEQFF.

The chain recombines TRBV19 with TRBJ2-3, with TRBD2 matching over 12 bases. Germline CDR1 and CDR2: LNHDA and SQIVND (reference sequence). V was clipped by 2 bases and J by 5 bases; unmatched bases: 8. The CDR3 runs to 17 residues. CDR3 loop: CASSITPRLAGVDTQYF. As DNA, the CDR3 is TGTGCCAGTAGTATAACCCCCCGACTAGCGGGAGTAGATACGCAGTATTTT.

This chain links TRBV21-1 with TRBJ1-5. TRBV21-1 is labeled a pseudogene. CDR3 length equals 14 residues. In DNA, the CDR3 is TGTGCCTGCATGCACTCGGGCAGCAATCAGCCCCAGCATTTT. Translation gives CACMHSGSNQPQHF.

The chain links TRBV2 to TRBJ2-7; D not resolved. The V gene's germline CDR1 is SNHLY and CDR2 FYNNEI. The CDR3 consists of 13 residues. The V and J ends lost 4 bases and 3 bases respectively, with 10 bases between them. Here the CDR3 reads CASSAGPFYEQYF. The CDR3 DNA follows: TGTGCCAGCAGTGCCGGGCCCTTCTACGAGCAGTACTTC. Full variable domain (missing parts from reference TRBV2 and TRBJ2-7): EPEVTQTPSHQVTQMGQEVILRCVPISNHLYFYWYRQILGQKVEFLVSFYNNEISEKSEIFDDQFSVERPDGSNFTLKIRSTKLEDSAMYFCASSAGPFYEQYFGPGTRLTVT.

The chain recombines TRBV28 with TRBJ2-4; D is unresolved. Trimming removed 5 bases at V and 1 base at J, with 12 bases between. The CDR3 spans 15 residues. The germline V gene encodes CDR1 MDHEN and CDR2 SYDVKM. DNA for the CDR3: TGTGCCAGCAGTCTAACACCTGCGGCCAAAAACATTCAGTACTTC. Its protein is CASSLTPAAKNIQYF.

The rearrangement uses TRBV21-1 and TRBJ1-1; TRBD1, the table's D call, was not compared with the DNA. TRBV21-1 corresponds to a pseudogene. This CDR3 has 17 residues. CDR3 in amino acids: CASNENGARQGDTEAFF. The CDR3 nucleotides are TGTGCCAGCAACGAAAATGGGGCTCGGCAGGGGGACACTGAAGCTTTCTTT.

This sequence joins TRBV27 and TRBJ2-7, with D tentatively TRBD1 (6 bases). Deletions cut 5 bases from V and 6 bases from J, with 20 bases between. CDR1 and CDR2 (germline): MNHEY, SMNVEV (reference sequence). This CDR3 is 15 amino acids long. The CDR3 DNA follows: TGTGCCAGCAGTAAGACGTGGGTGCTAGGGGGCGAGCAGTACTTC. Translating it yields CASSKTWVLGGEQYF.

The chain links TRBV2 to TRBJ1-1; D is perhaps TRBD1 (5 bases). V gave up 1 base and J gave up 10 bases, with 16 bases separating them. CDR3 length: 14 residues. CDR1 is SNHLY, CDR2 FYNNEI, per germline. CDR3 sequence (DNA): TGTGCCAGCAGTGAAGGGGGGGGATCCTTAGGAGCTTTCTTT. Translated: CASSEGGGSLGAFF.

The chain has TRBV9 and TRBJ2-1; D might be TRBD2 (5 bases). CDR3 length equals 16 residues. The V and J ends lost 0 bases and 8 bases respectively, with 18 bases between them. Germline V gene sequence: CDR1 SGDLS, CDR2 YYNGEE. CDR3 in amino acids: CASSVGGQYLGDEQFF. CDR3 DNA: TGTGCCAGCAGCGTAGGAGGGCAGTACCTAGGCGATGAGCAGTTCTTC.

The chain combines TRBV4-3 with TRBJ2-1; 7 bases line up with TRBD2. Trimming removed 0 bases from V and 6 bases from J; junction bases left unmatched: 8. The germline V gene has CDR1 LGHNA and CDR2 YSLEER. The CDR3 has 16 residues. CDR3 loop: CASSQDISGVTNEQFF. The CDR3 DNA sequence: TGCGCCAGCAGCCAAGACATCAGCGGGGTTACCAATGAGCAGTTCTTC.

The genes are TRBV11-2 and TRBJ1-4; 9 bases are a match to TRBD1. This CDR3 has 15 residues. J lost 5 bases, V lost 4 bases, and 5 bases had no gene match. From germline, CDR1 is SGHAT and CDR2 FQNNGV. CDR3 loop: CASSSRDRENEKLFF. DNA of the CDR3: TGTGCCAGCAGCTCCCGGGACAGGGAAAATGAAAAACTGTTTTTT.

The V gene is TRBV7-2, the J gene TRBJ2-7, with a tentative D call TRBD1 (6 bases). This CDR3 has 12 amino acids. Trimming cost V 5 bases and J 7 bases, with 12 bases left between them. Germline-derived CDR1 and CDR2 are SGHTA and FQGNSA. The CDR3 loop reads CASSVRGWEQYF. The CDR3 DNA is TGTGCCAGCAGCGTCAGGGGTTGGGAGCAGTACTTC.

CDR3 nucleotide sequence: TGTGCCAGCACTCGCGCTAGCGGGAGGGCAGCCAATGAGCAGTTCTTC. The encoded protein is CASTRASGRAANEQFF. The chain recombines TRBV2 with TRBJ2-1, with TRBD2 matching over 12 bases. The germline V gene has CDR1 SNHLY and CDR2 FYNNEI. Trimming took 7 bases from V and 6 from J; bases not matched to a gene: 10. The CDR3 runs 16 residues.

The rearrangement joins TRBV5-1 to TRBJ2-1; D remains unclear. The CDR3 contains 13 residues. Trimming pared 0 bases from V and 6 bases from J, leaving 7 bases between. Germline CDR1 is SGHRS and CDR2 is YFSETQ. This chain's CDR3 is CASSLGILNEQFF. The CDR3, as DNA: TGCGCCAGCAGCTTGGGAATCCTCAATGAGCAGTTCTTC. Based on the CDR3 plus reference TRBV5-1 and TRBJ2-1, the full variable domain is KAGVTQTPRYLIKTRGQQVTLSCSPISGHRSVSWYQQTPGQGLQFLFEYFSETQRNKGNFPGRFSGRQFSNSRSEMNVSTLELGDSALYLCASSLGILNEQFFGPGTRLTVL.

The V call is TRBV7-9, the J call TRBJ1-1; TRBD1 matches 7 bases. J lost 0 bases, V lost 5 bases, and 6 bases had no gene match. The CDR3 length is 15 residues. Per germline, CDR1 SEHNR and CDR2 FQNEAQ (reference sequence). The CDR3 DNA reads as TGTGCCAGCAGCCTCAGACAGGGTATGAACACTGAAGCTTTCTTT. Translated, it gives CASSLRQGMNTEAFF.

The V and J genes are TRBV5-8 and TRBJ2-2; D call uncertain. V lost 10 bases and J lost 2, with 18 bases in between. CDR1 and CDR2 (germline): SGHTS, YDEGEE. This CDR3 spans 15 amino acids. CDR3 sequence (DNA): TGTGCCGGAATGGGGTGGGCGGATAACACCGGGGAGCTGTTTTTT. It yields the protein CAGMGWADNTGELFF.

The CDR3 nucleotides are TGTGCCAGCAGTTTACGTTGGAACCGGGAGCTGTTTTTT. It is translated as CASSLRWNRELFF. The chain has TRBV27 and TRBJ2-2, with D uncertain. The V gene's germline CDR1 is MNHEY and CDR2 SMNVEV (reference sequence). The CDR3 length is 13 residues. The V end was cut by 2 bases, the J end by 9 bases, with 10 bases between.

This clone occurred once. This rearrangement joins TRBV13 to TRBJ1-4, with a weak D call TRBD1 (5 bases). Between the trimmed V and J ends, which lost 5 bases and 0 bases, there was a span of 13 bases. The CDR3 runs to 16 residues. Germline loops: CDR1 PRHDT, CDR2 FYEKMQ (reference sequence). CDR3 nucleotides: TGTGCCAGCAGCGCTGGGACGGTTGCAACTAATGAAAAACTGTTTTTT. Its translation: CASSAGTVATNEKLFF. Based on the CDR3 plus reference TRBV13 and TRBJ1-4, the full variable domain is AAGVIQSPRHLIKEKRETATLKCYPIPRHDTVYWYQQGPGQDPQFLISFYEKMQSDKGSIPDRFSAQQFSDYHSELNMSSLELGDSALYFCASSAGTVATNEKLFFGSGTQLSVL.

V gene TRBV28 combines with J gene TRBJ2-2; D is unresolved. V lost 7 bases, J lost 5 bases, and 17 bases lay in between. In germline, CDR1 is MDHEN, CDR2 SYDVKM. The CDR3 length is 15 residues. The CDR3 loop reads CASTTKAGRTGELFF. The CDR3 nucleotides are TGTGCCAGCACCACCAAGGCAGGTCGAACCGGGGAGCTGTTTTTT.

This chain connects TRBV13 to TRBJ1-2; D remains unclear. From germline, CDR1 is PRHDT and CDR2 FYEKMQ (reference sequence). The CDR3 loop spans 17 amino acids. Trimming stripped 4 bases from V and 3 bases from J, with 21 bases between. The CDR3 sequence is CASSSRDPGMLDYGYTF. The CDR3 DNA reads TGTGCCAGCAGCTCGCGCGATCCCGGGATGTTAGACTATGGCTACACCTTC.

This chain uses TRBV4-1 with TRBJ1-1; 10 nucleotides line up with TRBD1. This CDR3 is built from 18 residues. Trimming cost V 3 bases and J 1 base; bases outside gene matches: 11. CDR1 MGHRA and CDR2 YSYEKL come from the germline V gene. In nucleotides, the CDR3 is TGCGCCAGCAGCCAGCGGGGACAGGGGAGGACGGGGAACACTGAAGCTTTCTTT. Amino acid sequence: CASSQRGQGRTGNTEAFF.

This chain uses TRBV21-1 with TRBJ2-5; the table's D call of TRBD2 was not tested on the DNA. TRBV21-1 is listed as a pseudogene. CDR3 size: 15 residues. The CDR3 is CASTPVARTRETQYF. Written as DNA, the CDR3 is TGTGCCAGCACCCCGGTTGCGAGGACTCGGGAGACCCAGTACTTC.

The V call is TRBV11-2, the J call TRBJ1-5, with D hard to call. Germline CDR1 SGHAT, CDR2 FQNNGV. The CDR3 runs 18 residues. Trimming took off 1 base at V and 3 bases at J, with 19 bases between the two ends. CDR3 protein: CASSLGRPEPFYNQPQHF. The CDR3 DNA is TGTGCCAGCAGCTTAGGGCGGCCAGAGCCATTTTACAATCAGCCCCAGCATTTT. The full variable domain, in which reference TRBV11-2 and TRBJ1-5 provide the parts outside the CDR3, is EAGVAQSPRYKIIEKRQSVAFWCNPISGHATLYWYQQILGQGPKLLIQFQNNGVVDDSQLPKDRFSAERLKGVDSTLKIQPAKLEDSAVYLCASSLGRPEPFYNQPQHFGDGTRLSIL.

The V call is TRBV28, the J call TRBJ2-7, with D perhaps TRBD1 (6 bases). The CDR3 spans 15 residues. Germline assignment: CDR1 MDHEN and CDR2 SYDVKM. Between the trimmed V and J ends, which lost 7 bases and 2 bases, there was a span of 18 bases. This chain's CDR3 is CASIKFRTAAYEQYF. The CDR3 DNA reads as TGTGCCAGCATTAAATTCCGGACAGCCGCCTACGAGCAGTACTTC. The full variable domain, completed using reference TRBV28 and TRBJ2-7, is DVKVTQSSRYLVKRTGEKVFLECVQDMDHENMFWYRQDPGLGLRLIYFSYDVKMKEKGDIPEGYSVSREKKERFSLILESASTNQTSMYLCASIKFRTAAYEQYFGPGTRLTVT.

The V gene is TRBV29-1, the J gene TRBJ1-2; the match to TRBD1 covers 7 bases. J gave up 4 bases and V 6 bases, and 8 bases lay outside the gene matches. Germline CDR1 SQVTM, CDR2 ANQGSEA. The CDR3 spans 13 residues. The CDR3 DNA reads TGCAGCGTCCTTACAGGGGATTTCTATGGCTACACCTTC. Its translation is CSVLTGDFYGYTF.

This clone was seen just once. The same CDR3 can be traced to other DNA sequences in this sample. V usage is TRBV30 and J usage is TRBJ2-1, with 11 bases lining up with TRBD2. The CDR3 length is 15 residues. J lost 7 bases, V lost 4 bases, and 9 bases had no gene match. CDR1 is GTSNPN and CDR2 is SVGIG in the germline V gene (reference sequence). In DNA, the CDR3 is TGTGCCTGGACTACCGGGACTAGCGGAAGAAATGAGCAGTTCTTC. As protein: CAWTTGTSGRNEQFF.

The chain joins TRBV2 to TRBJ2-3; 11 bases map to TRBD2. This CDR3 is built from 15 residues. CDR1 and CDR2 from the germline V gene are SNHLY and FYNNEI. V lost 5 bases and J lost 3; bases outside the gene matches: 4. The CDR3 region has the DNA TGTGCCAGCAGTCCCGGGACTAGCGGAACAGATACGCAGTATTTT. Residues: CASSPGTSGTDTQYF.

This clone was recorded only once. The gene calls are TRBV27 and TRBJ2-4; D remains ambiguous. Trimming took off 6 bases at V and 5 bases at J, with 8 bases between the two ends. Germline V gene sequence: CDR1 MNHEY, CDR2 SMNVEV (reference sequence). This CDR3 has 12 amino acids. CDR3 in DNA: TGTGCCAGCAGGGGAATAGAAAACATTCAGTACTTC. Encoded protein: CASRGIENIQYF.

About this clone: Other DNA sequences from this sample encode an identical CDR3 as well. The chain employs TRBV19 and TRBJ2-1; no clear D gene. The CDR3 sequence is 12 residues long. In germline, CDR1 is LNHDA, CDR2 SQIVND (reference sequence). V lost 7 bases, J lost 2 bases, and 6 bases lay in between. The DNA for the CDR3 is TGTGCCAGTACAGATACCTACAATGAGCAGTTCTTC. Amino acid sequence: CASTDTYNEQFF.

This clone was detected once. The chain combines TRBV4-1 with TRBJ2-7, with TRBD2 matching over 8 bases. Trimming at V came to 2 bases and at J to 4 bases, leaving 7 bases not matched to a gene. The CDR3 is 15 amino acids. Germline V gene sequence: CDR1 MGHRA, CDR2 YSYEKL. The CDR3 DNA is TGCGCCAGCAGCCAACCCCAGCGGGAGAGATACGAGCAGTACTTC. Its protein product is CASSQPQRERYEQYF.

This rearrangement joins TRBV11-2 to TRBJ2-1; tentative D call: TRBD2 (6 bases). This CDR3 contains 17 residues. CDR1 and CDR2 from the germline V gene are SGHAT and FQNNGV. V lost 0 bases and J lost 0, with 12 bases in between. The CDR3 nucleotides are TGTGCCAGCAGCTTAGACACTAGCTCATTCTCCTACAATGAGCAGTTCTTC. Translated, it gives CASSLDTSSFSYNEQFF.

The CDR3 here is CASTLGQPSTDTQYF. For the CDR3, the DNA is TGTGCCAGCACCTTAGGGCAGCCTAGCACAGATACGCAGTATTTT. The V call is TRBV28, the J call TRBJ2-3; D gene unclear. The V and J ends lost 7 bases and 0 bases respectively, with 14 bases between them. CDR1 is MDHEN and CDR2 is SYDVKM in the germline V gene. The CDR3 runs to 15 residues. Full variable domain (rest looked up from reference TRBV28 and TRBJ2-3): DVKVTQSSRYLVKRTGEKVFLECVQDMDHENMFWYRQDPGLGLRLIYFSYDVKMKEKGDIPEGYSVSREKKERFSLILESASTNQTSMYLCASTLGQPSTDTQYFGPGTRLTVL.